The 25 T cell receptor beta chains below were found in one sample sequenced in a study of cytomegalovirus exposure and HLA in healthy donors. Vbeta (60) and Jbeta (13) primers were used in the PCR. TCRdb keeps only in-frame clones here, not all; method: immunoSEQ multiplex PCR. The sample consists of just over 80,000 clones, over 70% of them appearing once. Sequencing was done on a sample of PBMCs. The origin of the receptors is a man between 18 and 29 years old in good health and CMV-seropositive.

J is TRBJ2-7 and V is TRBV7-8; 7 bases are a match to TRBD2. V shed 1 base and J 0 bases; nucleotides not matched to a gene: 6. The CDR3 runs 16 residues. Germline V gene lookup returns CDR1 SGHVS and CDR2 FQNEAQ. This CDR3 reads CASSLVSGASSYEQYF. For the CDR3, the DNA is TGTGCCAGCAGCTTAGTAAGCGGGGCGAGCTCCTACGAGCAGTACTTC.

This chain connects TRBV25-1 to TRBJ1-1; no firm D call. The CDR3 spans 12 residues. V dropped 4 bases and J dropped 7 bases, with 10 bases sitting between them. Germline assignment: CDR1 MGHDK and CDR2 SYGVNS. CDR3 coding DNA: TGTGCCAGCAGTGTGGAGGGCCTTGAAGCTTTCTTT. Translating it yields CASSVEGLEAFF.

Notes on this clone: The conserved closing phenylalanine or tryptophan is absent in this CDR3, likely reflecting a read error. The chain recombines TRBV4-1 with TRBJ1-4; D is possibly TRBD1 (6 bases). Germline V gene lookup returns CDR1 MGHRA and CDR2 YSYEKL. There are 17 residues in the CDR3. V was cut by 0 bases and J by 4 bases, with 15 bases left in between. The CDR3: CASSQDRPGAINEKLFV. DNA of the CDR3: TGCGCCAGCAGCCAAGATCGGCCAGGGGCGATTAATGAAAAACTGTTTGTT.

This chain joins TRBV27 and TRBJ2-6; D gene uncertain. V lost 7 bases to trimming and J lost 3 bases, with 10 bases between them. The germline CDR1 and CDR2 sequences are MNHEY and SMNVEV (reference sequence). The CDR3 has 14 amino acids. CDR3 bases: TGTGCCAGCAAACGGGTGCATGGGGCCAACGTCCTGACTTTC. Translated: CASKRVHGANVLTF.

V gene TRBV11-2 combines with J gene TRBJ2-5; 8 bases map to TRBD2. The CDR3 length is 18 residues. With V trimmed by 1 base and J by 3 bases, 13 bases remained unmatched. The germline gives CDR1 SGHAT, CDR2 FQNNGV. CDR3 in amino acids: CASSLGREGQFWEETQYF. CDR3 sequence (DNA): TGTGCCAGCAGCTTAGGTCGGGAGGGCCAGTTTTGGGAAGAGACCCAGTACTTC. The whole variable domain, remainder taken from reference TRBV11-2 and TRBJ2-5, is EAGVAQSPRYKIIEKRQSVAFWCNPISGHATLYWYQQILGQGPKLLIQFQNNGVVDDSQLPKDRFSAERLKGVDSTLKIQPAKLEDSAVYLCASSLGREGQFWEETQYFGPGTRLLVL.

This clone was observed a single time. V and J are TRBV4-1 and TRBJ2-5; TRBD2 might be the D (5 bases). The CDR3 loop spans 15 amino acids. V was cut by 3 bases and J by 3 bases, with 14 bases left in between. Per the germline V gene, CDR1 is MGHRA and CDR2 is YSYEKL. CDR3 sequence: CASSHLAHVEETQYF. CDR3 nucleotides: TGCGCCAGCAGCCATCTAGCACATGTAGAAGAGACCCAGTACTTC.

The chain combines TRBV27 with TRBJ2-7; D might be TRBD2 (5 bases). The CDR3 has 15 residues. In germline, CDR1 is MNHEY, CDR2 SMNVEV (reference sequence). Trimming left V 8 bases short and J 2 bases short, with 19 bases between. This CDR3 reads CASGPTRPPPYEQYF. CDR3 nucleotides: TGTGCCAGCGGCCCCACTAGACCCCCCCCCTACGAGCAGTACTTC.

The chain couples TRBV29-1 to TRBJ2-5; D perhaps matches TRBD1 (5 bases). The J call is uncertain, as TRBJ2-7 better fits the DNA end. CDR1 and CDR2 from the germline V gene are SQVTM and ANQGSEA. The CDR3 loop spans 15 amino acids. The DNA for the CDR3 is TGCAGCGTTGAAGATGGTCAGGGCCAGTTGTACGAGCAGTACTTC. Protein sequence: CSVEDGQGQLYEQYF.

The CDR3 here is CASSLENRDYDSGANVLTF. CDR3 nucleotides: TGCGCCAGCAGCTTGGAAAACCGGGACTACGACTCTGGGGCCAACGTCCTGACTTTC. The chain carries TRBV5-1 and TRBJ2-6; 7 positions agree with TRBD2. Germline trimming cut 0 bases from V and 0 bases from J; bases unmatched to any gene: 9. CDR3 length equals 19 residues. The germline V gene has CDR1 SGHRS and CDR2 YFSETQ.

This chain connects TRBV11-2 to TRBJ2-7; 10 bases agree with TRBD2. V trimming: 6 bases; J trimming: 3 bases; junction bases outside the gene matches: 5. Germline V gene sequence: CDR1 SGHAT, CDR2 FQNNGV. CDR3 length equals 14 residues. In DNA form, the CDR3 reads TGTGCCAGCAGATTTGGACTAGCGGACTACGAGCAGTACTTC. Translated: CASRFGLADYEQYF.

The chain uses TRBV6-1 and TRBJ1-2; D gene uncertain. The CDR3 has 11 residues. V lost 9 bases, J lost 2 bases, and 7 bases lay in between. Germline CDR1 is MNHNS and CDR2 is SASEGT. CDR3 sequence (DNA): TGTGCCAGTATGGAGAACTATGGCTACACCTTC. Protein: CASMENYGYTF.

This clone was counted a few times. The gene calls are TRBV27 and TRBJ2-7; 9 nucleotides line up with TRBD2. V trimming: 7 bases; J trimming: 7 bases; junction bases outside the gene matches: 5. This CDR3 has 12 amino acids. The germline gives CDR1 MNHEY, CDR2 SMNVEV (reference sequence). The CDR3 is CASKGLAREQYF. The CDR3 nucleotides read TGTGCCAGCAAGGGACTAGCTCGTGAGCAGTACTTC.

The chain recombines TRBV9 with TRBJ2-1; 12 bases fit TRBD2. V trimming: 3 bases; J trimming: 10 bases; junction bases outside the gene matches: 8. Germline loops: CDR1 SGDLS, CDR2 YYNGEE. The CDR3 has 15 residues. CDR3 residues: CASSAPSGRGEEQFF. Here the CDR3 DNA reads TGTGCCAGCAGCGCCCCTAGCGGGAGGGGTGAGGAGCAGTTCTTC.

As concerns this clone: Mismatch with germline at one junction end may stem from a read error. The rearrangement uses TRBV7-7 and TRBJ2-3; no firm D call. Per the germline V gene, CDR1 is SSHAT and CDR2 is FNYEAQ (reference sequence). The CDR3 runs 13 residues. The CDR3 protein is CASSLGSENTQYF. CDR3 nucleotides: TGTGCTAGCAGCTTAGGAAGCGAAAATACGCAGTATTTT.

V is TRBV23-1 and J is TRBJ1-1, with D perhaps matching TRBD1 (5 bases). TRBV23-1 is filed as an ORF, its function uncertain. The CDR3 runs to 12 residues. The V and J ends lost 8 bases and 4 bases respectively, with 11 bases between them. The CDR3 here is CASHSGCTEAFF. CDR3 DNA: TGCGCCAGCCATTCAGGGTGCACTGAAGCTTTCTTT.

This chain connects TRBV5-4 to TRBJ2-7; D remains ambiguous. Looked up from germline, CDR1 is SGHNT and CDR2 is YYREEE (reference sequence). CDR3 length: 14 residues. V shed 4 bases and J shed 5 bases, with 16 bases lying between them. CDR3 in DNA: TGTGCCAGCAGCCACTCTTCGTGGTCCCACGAGCAGTACTTC. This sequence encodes CASSHSSWSHEQYF.

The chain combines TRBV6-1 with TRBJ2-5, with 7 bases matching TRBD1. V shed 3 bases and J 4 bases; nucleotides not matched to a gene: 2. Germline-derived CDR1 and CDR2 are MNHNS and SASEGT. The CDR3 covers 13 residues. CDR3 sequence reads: CASSDRDRETQYF. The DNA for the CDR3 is TGTGCCAGCAGTGATAGGGACAGAGAGACCCAGTACTTC.

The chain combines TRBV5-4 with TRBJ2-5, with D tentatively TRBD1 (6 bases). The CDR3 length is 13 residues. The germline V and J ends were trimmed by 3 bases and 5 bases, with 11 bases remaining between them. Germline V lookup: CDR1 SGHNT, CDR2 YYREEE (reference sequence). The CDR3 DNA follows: TGTGCCAGCAGCTGGGGGCGAGGGGAGACCCAGTACTTC. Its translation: CASSWGRGETQYF.

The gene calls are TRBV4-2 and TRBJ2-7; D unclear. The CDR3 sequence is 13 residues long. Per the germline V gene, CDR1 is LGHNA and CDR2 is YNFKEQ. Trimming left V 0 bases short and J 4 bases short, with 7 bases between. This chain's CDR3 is CASSQDEVYEQYF. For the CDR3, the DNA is TGTGCCAGCAGCCAAGATGAGGTTTACGAGCAGTACTTC.

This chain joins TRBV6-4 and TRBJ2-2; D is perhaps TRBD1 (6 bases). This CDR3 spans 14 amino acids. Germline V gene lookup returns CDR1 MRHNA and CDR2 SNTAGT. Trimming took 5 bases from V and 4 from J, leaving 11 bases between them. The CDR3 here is CASSLQGSTGELFF. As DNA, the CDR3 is TGTGCCAGCAGTTTACAGGGATCCACCGGGGAGCTGTTTTTT.

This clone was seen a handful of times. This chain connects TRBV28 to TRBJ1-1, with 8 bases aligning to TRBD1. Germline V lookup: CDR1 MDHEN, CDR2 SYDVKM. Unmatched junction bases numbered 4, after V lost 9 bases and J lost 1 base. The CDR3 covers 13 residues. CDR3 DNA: TGTGCCAGTGTTACAGGGGGGAACACTGAAGCTTTCTTT. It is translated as CASVTGGNTEAFF. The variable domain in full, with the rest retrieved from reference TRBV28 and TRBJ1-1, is DVKVTQSSRYLVKRTGEKVFLECVQDMDHENMFWYRQDPGLGLRLIYFSYDVKMKEKGDIPEGYSVSREKKERFSLILESASTNQTSMYLCASVTGGNTEAFFGQGTRLTVV.

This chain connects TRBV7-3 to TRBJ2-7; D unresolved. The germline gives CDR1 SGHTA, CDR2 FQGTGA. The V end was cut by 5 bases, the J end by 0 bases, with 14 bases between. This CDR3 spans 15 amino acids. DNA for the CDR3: TGTGCCAGCAGCCTTCAGGCCGTAGGCTCCTACGAGCAGTACTTC. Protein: CASSLQAVGSYEQYF.

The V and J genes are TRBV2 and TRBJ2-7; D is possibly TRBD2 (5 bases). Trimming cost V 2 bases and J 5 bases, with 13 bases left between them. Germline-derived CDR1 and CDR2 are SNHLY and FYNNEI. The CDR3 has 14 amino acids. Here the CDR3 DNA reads TGTGCCAGCAGTGAACAAGGGATTAGCGACGAGCAGTACTTC. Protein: CASSEQGISDEQYF.

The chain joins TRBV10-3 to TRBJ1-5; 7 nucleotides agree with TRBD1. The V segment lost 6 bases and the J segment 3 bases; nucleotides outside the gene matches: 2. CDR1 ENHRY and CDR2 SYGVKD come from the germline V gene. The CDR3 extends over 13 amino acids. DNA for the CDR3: TGTGCCATCAGCGGACAGGACAATCAGCCCCAGCATTTT. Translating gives CAISGQDNQPQHF.

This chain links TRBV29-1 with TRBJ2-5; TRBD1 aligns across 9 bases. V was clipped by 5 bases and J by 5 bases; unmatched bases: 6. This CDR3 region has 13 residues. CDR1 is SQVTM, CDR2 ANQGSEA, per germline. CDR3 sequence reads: CSVRTGDLETQYF. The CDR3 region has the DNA TGCAGCGTTCGGACAGGGGATTTGGAGACCCAGTACTTC.